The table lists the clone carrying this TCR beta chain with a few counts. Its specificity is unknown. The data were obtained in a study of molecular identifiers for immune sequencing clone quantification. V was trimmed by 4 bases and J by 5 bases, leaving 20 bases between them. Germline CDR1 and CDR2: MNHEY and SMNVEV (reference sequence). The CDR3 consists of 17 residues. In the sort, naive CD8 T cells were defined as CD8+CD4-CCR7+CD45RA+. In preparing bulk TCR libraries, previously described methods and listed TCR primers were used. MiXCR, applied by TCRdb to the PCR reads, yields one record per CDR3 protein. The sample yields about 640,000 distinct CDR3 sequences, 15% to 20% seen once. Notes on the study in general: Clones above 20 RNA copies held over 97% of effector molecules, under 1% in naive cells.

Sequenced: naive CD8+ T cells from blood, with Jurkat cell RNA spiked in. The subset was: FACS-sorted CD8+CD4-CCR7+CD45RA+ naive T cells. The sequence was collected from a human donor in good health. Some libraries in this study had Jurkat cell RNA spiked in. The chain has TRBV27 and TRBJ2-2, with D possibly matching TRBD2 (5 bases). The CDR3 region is CASSSLLELTGTGELFF. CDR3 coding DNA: TGTGCCAGCAGTTCGTTACTAGAATTGACGGGGACCGGGGAGCTGTTTTTT.